This entry lists 23 T cell receptor beta chains sequenced from one sample in a study of OX40 agonist ivuxolimab in advanced cancers. Clones were read by immunoSEQ multiplex PCR, and TCRdb kept only the in-frame ones, dropping some. The repertoire has some 44,000 clones, roughly 86% of them found once; the top ten carry 0.38%. This specimen consisted of CD4+ or CD8+ T cells sorted from blood, obtained in a trial of the OX40 agonist ivuxolimab. All receptors derive from an adult with an advanced solid tumor such as melanoma, head and neck, liver or kidney cancer.

This chain links TRBV5-1 with TRBJ1-2; unclear D gene. This CDR3 region has 12 residues. CDR1 is SGHRS and CDR2 is YFSETQ in the germline V gene. Trimming removed 0 bases from V and 8 bases from J, with 8 bases in between. CDR3 amino acids: CASSLDGVGYTF. The CDR3 DNA sequence: TGCGCCAGCAGCTTGGATGGCGTGGGCTACACCTTC. Using reference TRBV5-1 and TRBJ1-2 for the parts outside the CDR3, the full variable domain is KAGVTQTPRYLIKTRGQQVTLSCSPISGHRSVSWYQQTPGQGLQFLFEYFSETQRNKGNFPGRFSGRQFSNSRSEMNVSTLELGDSALYLCASSLDGVGYTFGSGTRLTVV.

The chain is built from TRBV5-1 and TRBJ1-2; 9 bases match TRBD1. The V gene end was trimmed by 3 bases and the J gene end by 7 bases; junction bases not matched to a gene: 10. Germline lookup yields CDR1 SGHRS and CDR2 YFSETQ. The CDR3 spans 15 residues. CDR3 loop: CASSYRDRAPSGYTF. In DNA, the CDR3 is TGCGCCAGCAGCTACCGGGACAGGGCCCCGTCTGGCTACACCTTC.

This sequence joins TRBV28 and TRBJ1-1, with D possibly TRBD1 on 6 matching bases. The CDR3 is 15 residues long. Germline V gives CDR1 MDHEN, CDR2 SYDVKM. V lost 2 bases to trimming and J lost 2 bases, with 12 bases between them. The CDR3 is CASSLQNRVNTEAFF. DNA for the CDR3: TGTGCCAGCAGTTTACAGAACAGGGTTAACACTGAAGCTTTCTTT. The whole variable domain, remainder taken from reference TRBV28 and TRBJ1-1, is DVKVTQSSRYLVKRTGEKVFLECVQDMDHENMFWYRQDPGLGLRLIYFSYDVKMKEKGDIPEGYSVSREKKERFSLILESASTNQTSMYLCASSLQNRVNTEAFFGQGTRLTVV.

V and J are TRBV19 and TRBJ1-5; D is uncertain. Trimming pared 6 bases from V and 4 bases from J, leaving 16 bases between. CDR1 is LNHDA and CDR2 is SQIVND in the germline V gene (reference sequence). The CDR3 spans 15 residues. CDR3: CASRRTASGNQPQHF. The CDR3 DNA sequence: TGTGCCAGTAGACGCACAGCCTCAGGTAATCAGCCCCAGCATTTT.

In regard to this clone: At the DNA level, this CDR3 is encoded by other sequences in the same sample as well. J is TRBJ2-3 and V is TRBV11-2; D perhaps matches TRBD2 (6 bases). Trimming cost V 1 base and J 1 base, with 9 bases left between them. The CDR3 has 15 residues. Per germline, CDR1 SGHAT and CDR2 FQNNGV. CDR3 coding DNA: TGTGCCAGCAGCTTAGTGGGGGGAGGCACAGATACGCAGTATTTT. Protein: CASSLVGGGTDTQYF.

The V gene is TRBV5-5, the J gene TRBJ2-7, with TRBD1 matching 9 bases. The junction had 7 bases not matched to a gene; V was cut back by 4 bases and J by 8 bases. The CDR3 totals 13 residues. Germline V gene data show CDR1 as SGHKS and CDR2 as YYEKEE (reference sequence). The CDR3 spells CASSPRDRDKQYF. The CDR3 DNA sequence: TGTGCCAGCAGCCCTCGGGACAGGGATAAGCAGTACTTC.

The rearrangement uses TRBV2 and TRBJ2-1; 9 bases line up with TRBD2. The trim removed 8 bases at V and 3 bases at J, leaving 8 bases unmatched. The germline V gene encodes CDR1 SNHLY and CDR2 FYNNEI. The CDR3 runs to 15 residues. CDR3 DNA: TGTGCCAGCTCCTCTGGGACTAGCTTCTACAATGAGCAGTTCTTC. It encodes CASSSGTSFYNEQFF.

The rearrangement links TRBV29-1 to TRBJ2-5; perhaps TRBD1 as D (6 bases). The CDR3 loop spans 14 amino acids. Germline V CDR1 and CDR2: SQVTM, ANQGSEA. Trimming removed 3 bases at V and 0 bases at J, with 11 bases between. The CDR3 protein is CSVDQGSYQETQYF. The CDR3 region has the DNA TGCAGCGTTGATCAGGGGTCGTACCAAGAGACCCAGTACTTC.

This sequence joins TRBV19 and TRBJ2-5, with D uncertain. V was cut by 2 bases and J by 5 bases, with 9 bases left in between. The germline V gene encodes CDR1 LNHDA and CDR2 SQIVND (reference sequence). The CDR3 is 13 residues long. This CDR3 is CASSISGDETQYF. The CDR3 nucleotides are TGTGCCAGTAGTATATCGGGTGACGAGACCCAGTACTTC. Based on the CDR3 plus reference TRBV19 and TRBJ2-5, the full variable domain is DGGITQSPKYLFRKEGQNVTLSCEQNLNHDAMYWYRQDPGQGLRLIYYSQIVNDFQKGDIAEGYSVSREKKESFPLTVTSAQKNPTAFYLCASSISGDETQYFGPGTRLLVL.

The CDR3 DNA reads as TGTGCCAGCAAGCGATCGTTGGCTGAAGCTTTCTTT. Translating gives CASKRSLAEAFF. V gene TRBV28 combines with J gene TRBJ1-1; D gene uncertain. There are 12 residues in the CDR3. V lost 7 bases and J lost 6, with 12 bases in between. Germline lookup yields CDR1 MDHEN and CDR2 SYDVKM. The complete variable domain, with remaining parts taken from reference TRBV28 and TRBJ1-1, reads DVKVTQSSRYLVKRTGEKVFLECVQDMDHENMFWYRQDPGLGLRLIYFSYDVKMKEKGDIPEGYSVSREKKERFSLILESASTNQTSMYLCASKRSLAEAFFGQGTRLTVV.

This chain joins TRBV18 and TRBJ1-5; no firm D call. Germline CDR1 reads KGHSH; CDR2 reads LQKENI. This CDR3 contains 15 residues. With 4 bases removed from V and 0 bases from J, the gap between germline ends came to 10 bases. The CDR3 reads CASSRGRASNQPQHF. The CDR3 DNA follows: TGTGCCAGCTCACGCGGACGGGCTAGCAATCAGCCCCAGCATTTT.

This chain connects TRBV30 to TRBJ2-7; a weak D match, TRBD2 (6 bases). The V end was cut by 5 bases, the J end by 5 bases, with 13 bases between. Germline-derived CDR1 and CDR2 are GTSNPN and SVGIG (reference sequence). This CDR3 has 12 amino acids. Written as DNA, the CDR3 is TGTGCCTGGGACCGTCTAGCGAACGAGCAGTACTTC. It translates to CAWDRLANEQYF.

The J gene is TRBJ1-2, the V gene TRBV4-1; D gene uncertain. V gave up 0 bases and J gave up 5 bases, with 22 bases separating them. The CDR3 runs to 18 residues. Germline loops: CDR1 MGHRA, CDR2 YSYEKL. The CDR3 region is CASSQEGGSSWAGYGYTF. The CDR3 region has the DNA TGCGCCAGCAGCCAAGAAGGTGGCAGTTCCTGGGCCGGGTATGGCTACACCTTC.

This sequence joins TRBV5-1 and TRBJ2-3, with TRBD1 identical over 11 bases. From germline, CDR1 is SGHRS and CDR2 YFSETQ. This CDR3 has 16 amino acids. Trimming took 4 bases from V and 4 from J; bases not matched to a gene: 8. CDR3 amino acids: CASSGGQGVSADTQYF. CDR3 in DNA: TGCGCCAGCAGCGGGGGACAGGGGGTTAGCGCAGATACGCAGTATTTT.

V and J are TRBV5-1 and TRBJ1-6, with a tentative D call TRBD1 (6 bases). Per germline, CDR1 SGHRS and CDR2 YFSETQ. This CDR3 is 14 amino acids long. Trimming pared 4 bases from V and 9 bases from J, leaving 14 bases between. The CDR3 spells CASSPPGEGSPLHF. In DNA form, the CDR3 reads TGCGCCAGCAGCCCACCAGGGGAAGGTTCACCCCTCCACTTT.

The V call is TRBV2, the J call TRBJ1-1, with no clear D. The V gene's germline CDR1 is SNHLY and CDR2 FYNNEI. The CDR3 has 13 residues. Trimming left V 7 bases short and J 3 bases short, with 12 bases between. In nucleotides, the CDR3 is TGTGCCAGCAAACCGGACCTCTACACTGAAGCTTTCTTT. Amino acid sequence: CASKPDLYTEAFF. Based on the CDR3 plus reference TRBV2 and TRBJ1-1, the full variable domain is EPEVTQTPSHQVTQMGQEVILRCVPISNHLYFYWYRQILGQKVEFLVSFYNNEISEKSEIFDDQFSVERPDGSNFTLKIRSTKLEDSAMYFCASKPDLYTEAFFGQGTRLTVV.

The rearrangement joins TRBV19 to TRBJ2-7, with D unresolved. The V gene's germline CDR1 is LNHDA and CDR2 SQIVND (reference sequence). The CDR3 is 14 residues long. Between the trimmed V and J ends, which lost 4 bases and 0 bases, there was a span of 10 bases. The CDR3 DNA reads as TGTGCCAGTAGTAGAAGCCACACCTCCTACGAGCAGTACTTC. It specifies CASSRSHTSYEQYF.

The genes are TRBV10-2 and TRBJ2-6, with D possibly TRBD2 on 6 matching bases. The ends were cut back, 4 bases at V and 2 bases at J, with 9 bases in the middle. This CDR3 region has 15 residues. Germline V gene data show CDR1 as WSHSY and CDR2 as SAAADI. The CDR3 DNA is TGCGCCAGCAGTGGGGTAGCGGCTGGGGCCAACGTCCTGACTTTC. Amino acids: CASSGVAAGANVLTF.

The rearrangement links TRBV11-3 to TRBJ2-1, with 7 nucleotides matching TRBD2. This CDR3 contains 15 residues. Germline lookup yields CDR1 SGHNT and CDR2 YENEEA. The trim removed 5 bases at V and 5 bases at J, leaving 9 bases unmatched. CDR3 nucleotides: TGTGCCAGCAGCCAACTAGCGTCGTACCACAATGAGCAGTTCTTC. It yields the protein CASSQLASYHNEQFF.

This clone has only one observation. The rearrangement joins TRBV11-3 to TRBJ1-1; 7 bases line up with TRBD1. The V gene's germline CDR1 is SGHNT and CDR2 YENEEA. The J segment lost 2 bases and the V segment lost 2 bases, leaving 2 bases of the junction unmatched. CDR3 length: 14 amino acids. The CDR3 DNA is TGTGCCAGCAGCTTACAGGGGGGAAACACTGAAGCTTTCTTT. This sequence encodes CASSLQGGNTEAFF.

The CDR3 coding sequence is TGTGCCAGCAGTGTATCGCGGGTCCCTAGCACAGATACGCAGTATTTT. This gives the protein CASSVSRVPSTDTQYF. The rearrangement uses TRBV6-1 and TRBJ2-3, with D perhaps TRBD2 (5 bases). CDR3 length equals 16 residues. V shed 4 bases and J shed 0 bases, with 14 bases lying between them. CDR1 and CDR2 from the germline V gene are MNHNS and SASEGT.

This sequence joins TRBV19 and TRBJ2-2; TRBD1 matches at 8 bases. The J segment lost 4 bases and the V segment lost 3 bases, leaving 4 bases of the junction unmatched. Germline V gene data show CDR1 as LNHDA and CDR2 as SQIVND (reference sequence). The CDR3 extends over 15 amino acids. The CDR3, as DNA: TGTGCCAGTAGTATGCGGACAGGGATCACCGGGGAGCTGTTTTTT. Protein product: CASSMRTGITGELFF.

This clone was picked up a small number of times. The chain recombines TRBV4-3 with TRBJ2-7; TRBD1 aligns across 9 bases. This CDR3 region has 17 residues. Germline lookup yields CDR1 LGHNA and CDR2 YSLEER. The V and J ends lost 0 bases and 3 bases, in that order; junction bases with no gene match: 9. DNA for the CDR3: TGCGCCAGCAGCCAAGAAGACGACAGACAGGGGGTCTACGAGCAGTACTTC. As protein: CASSQEDDRQGVYEQYF.